This entry features one TCR beta chain sequence. One end of the junction does not line up with germline, which may come from a read error. These data are taken from a study of blood T cells in healthy people across ages. Primers used in a second PCR of about 6 to 12 cycles were a sample-barcoded 5' primer and a J-beta primer mix. Sequencing of every sample gave 2.5 million or more CDR3-containing paired-end reads. TCRdb passed the 5' RACE reads through MiXCR, listing each CDR3 protein once. The table lists about 940,000 distinct CDR3 sequences, roughly 50% of them singletons. The CDR3 totals 15 residues. Germline V gene lookup returns CDR1 SEHNR and CDR2 FQNEAQ (reference sequence).

The receptor was isolated from a man under 40 in good health. The chain carries TRBV7-9 and TRBJ1-2, with a possible D match to TRBD1 (5 bases). The sequenced material came from blood. CDR3 amino acids: CASSTPGTANYGYTF. The CDR3 coding sequence is TGTGCCAGCAGCACACCAGGGACCGCTAACTATGGCTACACTTTC. Looking up the rest from reference TRBV7-9 and TRBJ1-2 gives the full variable domain: DTGVSQNPRHKITKRGQNVTFRCDPISEHNRLYWYRQTLGQGPEFLTYFQNEAQLEKSRLLSDRFSAERPKGSFSTLEIQRTEQGDSAMYLCASSTPGTANYGYTFGSGTRLTVV.